The 6 T cell receptor beta chains below all came from one sample that was sequenced in a study of cytomegalovirus exposure and HLA in healthy donors. The PCR used 60 Vbeta and 13 Jbeta primers. The data were produced by immunoSEQ multiplex PCR, yet TCRdb's version contains in-frame clones alone and is incomplete. The repertoire holds some 110,000 clones, with around 70% as singletons. Sequencing was done on a sample of PBMCs. The source is a man aged 25-45 years in good health and CMV-seropositive.

V and J are TRBV15 and TRBJ2-1; D possibly corresponds to TRBD2 (5 bases). This CDR3 is 15 amino acids long. V was cut by 0 bases and J by 7 bases, with 13 bases left in between. Germline V gene sequence: CDR1 LNHNV, CDR2 YYDKDF (reference sequence). For the CDR3, the DNA is TGTGCCACCAGCAGAGATATGGTGGGAGAGAATGAGCAGTTCTTC. This sequence encodes CATSRDMVGENEQFF.

Note on this clone: An end of the junction does not agree with germline; a read error may underlie this. The chain couples TRBV9 to TRBJ1-5, with 9 bases matching TRBD1. CDR1 SGDLS and CDR2 YYNGEE come from the germline V gene. This CDR3 comprises 15 residues. The CDR3 protein is CASSPGQGMYQSQHF. Written as DNA, the CDR3 is TGTGCCAGCAGCCCGGGACAGGGAATGTATCAGTCCCAGCATTTT.

The chain uses TRBV4-1 and TRBJ2-5, with a tentative D call TRBD1 (5 bases). Trimming took off 2 bases at V and 1 base at J, with 17 bases between the two ends. The CDR3 length is 17 residues. Germline V CDR1 and CDR2: MGHRA, YSYEKL. The CDR3 sequence: CASSQRSTDKTQETQYF. The CDR3 coding sequence is TGCGCCAGCAGCCAAAGGAGCACGGACAAAACCCAAGAGACCCAGTACTTC.

This clone was picked up a small number of times. For the CDR3, the DNA is TGTGCCAGTAGGAGAGTATCGCTCAATCAGCCCCAGCATTTT. The encoded protein is CASRRVSLNQPQHF. J is TRBJ1-5 and V is TRBV19; D gene unclear. The CDR3 has 14 residues. V dropped 6 bases and J dropped 3 bases, with 12 bases sitting between them. Germline CDR1 is LNHDA and CDR2 is SQIVND (reference sequence).

DNA for the CDR3: TGCAGCGTTGTTTTAAGGGGGCGAAACACTGAAGCTTTCTTT. Its protein product is CSVVLRGRNTEAFF. The chain is built from TRBV29-1 and TRBJ1-1, with 7 bases identical to TRBD1. Germline V gene sequence: CDR1 SQVTM, CDR2 ANQGSEA. This CDR3 has 14 residues. The J segment lost 2 bases and the V segment lost 4 bases, leaving 7 bases of the junction unmatched.

The chain joins TRBV27 to TRBJ1-4; no reliable D call. CDR1 is MNHEY, CDR2 SMNVEV, per germline (reference sequence). Trimming cost V 6 bases and J 4 bases, with 18 bases left between them. CDR3 length equals 16 residues. The CDR3 coding sequence is TGTGCCAGCAGCCCATGGATTGGAGGTATTAATGAAAAACTGTTTTTT. Residues: CASSPWIGGINEKLFF.